This T cell receptor (beta chain) was captured in a study of T-cell memory formation after mild COVID-19. Looking at the study overall: Among the donors, TCR clusters were largely specific to each donor. Study results and limitations: Contracting clones from day 15 to 85 had balanced CD4/CD8; later expanders favoured CD4+. Among clones peaking at day 37 in the second wave, SARS-CoV-2 specificity remained unconfirmed.

The authors produced TCR alpha and TCR beta cDNA libraries with sample barcodes and UMIs by 5'RACE using constant-segment primers. One entry per CDR3 protein, called by TCRdb with MiXCR from the 5' RACE reads. The repertoire includes almost 550,000 distinct CDR3 sequences, roughly 20% of them detected once, and around 13% sits in the top ten. Comments on this clonotype: Its antigen is not identified.

Germline V CDR1 and CDR2: SNHLY, FYNNEI. The junction had 8 bases not matched to a gene; V was cut back by 7 bases and J by 3 bases. There are 15 residues in the CDR3. The specimen sequenced was PBMCs or a T cell subset sorted from them (not recorded which). The receptor's source is an adult woman who had mild COVID-19 (a few samples of this study predate the infection). Cell type and time point are not known. The chain joins TRBV2 to TRBJ2-1; 8 nucleotides align to TRBD2. CDR3 sequence: CASTPSGTSYNEQFF. CDR3 sequence (DNA): TGTGCCAGCACCCCCTCCGGGACTAGCTACAATGAGCAGTTCTTC.